Listed below are T cell receptor beta chains from one sample, sequenced in a study of breast tumors, draining lymph nodes, adjacent tissues. TCRdb re-analysed the multiplex PCR reads in MiXCR, keeping a single row per CDR3 protein. The table records around 130,000 distinct CDR3 sequences, about 20% of them present only once. Material for sequencing was axillary lymph node tissue. The receptors shown here come from a female donor with breast cancer. Some clones in this sample may be carry-over from other donors' samples. The conserved cysteine and the conserved F or W are not part of the CDR3 here. Each record gives: V gene, CDR3 protein.

v_call: TRBV19; cdr3_aa: ASSIQGSPLDQPQH
v_call: TRBV7-9; cdr3_aa: ASSPGQNNSPLH
v_call: TRBV28; cdr3_aa: ASSLSTGNYGYT
v_call: TRBV3-1; cdr3_aa: ASRNRGNQPQH
v_call: TRBV5-4; cdr3_aa: ASSLGVPSPFSPLH
v_call: TRBV19; cdr3_aa: ASSLTVDQPQH
v_call: TRBV12-5; cdr3_aa: ASGFSRGLTMNTEAF
v_call: TRBV9; cdr3_aa: ASSAYSGGELF
v_call: TRBV6-5; cdr3_aa: ASSPSPGGRSSFGNTIY
v_call: TRBV24-1; cdr3_aa: ATSEPGVTGELF
v_call: TRBV3-1; cdr3_aa: ASRWAGELF
v_call: TRBV7-2; cdr3_aa: ASSLAGLKPQH
v_call: TRBV4-1; cdr3_aa: ASSPMSFTSDTQY
v_call: TRBV3-1; cdr3_aa: ASSQVLAGDEQF
v_call: TRBV6-1; cdr3_aa: ASTLAGGALEQY
v_call: TRBV24-1; cdr3_aa: ATSEANYGYT
v_call: TRBV9; cdr3_aa: ASSVGDGQRNNSPLH
v_call: TRBV12-3/TRBV12-4; cdr3_aa: ASSRDFSSYEQY
v_call: TRBV7-3; cdr3_aa: ASSPRTVNTGELF